This T cell receptor beta chain was captured in a study of blood T cells in healthy people across ages (dated by TCRdb to about 2015). Study-wide context: In model experiments, template switching captured roughly one uniquely barcoded TCR beta cDNA molecule for every two T cells. Using deep sequencing normalized with unique cDNA molecular identifiers, the study measured how TCR beta repertoire diversity changes with age. For two donors (one aged 18 to 30 and one aged 80 or older), the study analyzed two additional independent replicas of 1 million unique cDNA reads from the same blood draw. To avoid experimental bias, donors of different ages were spread randomly across the sequencing lanes. The donors were split into four age groups: young (average around 16 years), middle-aged (about 40), aged (about 56) and long-lived (under 90).

The donors were some 36 Caucasian individuals from Russia, aged 6 to 90 years, who were systemically healthy. Around 10 milliliters of peripheral blood were collected from each donor into EDTA-treated Vacutainer tubes. Ficoll-Paque density-gradient centrifugation was used to isolate PBMCs, with at least 7 million obtained per sample. Trizol reagent was used to extract total RNA from the PBMCs, yielding at least 6 micrograms per sample. Naive CD45RAhigh/CD27high T cell percentages were measured by flow cytometry on a PBMC aliquot from every donor. This clonotype has a handful of counts. Which antigen it targets is not known. Nothing much larger sits one base from this clone, and base qualities are not available. Receptors were amplified or captured by 5' RACE. Data came from an Illumina HiSeq 2500. A second 7 to 11 cycle PCR used a sample-barcoded 5' primer and a J-beta primer mix. Each TCR beta cDNA molecule received a unique molecular identifier from a template-switch 5' adaptor carrying 12 random nucleotides. Each sample yielded at least 3 million CDR3-containing paired-end reads. All of the RNA was converted into first-strand cDNA using the Mint cDNA synthesis kit, with a TRBC-specific oligonucleotide serving as the primer. All cDNA was treated with uracil-DNA glycosylase and then went through a first 18-cycle PCR with the universal primers M1SS and BC2_uni_R. The authors' analysis ran thus. For normalization, 1 million high-quality reads were randomly selected from each sample, with every read carrying a distinct molecular identifier. Reads sharing molecular identifiers were discarded rather than binned into consensus sequences. MiTCR, with a Q25 quality threshold and the strictest error-elimination algorithm, was used for CDR3 identification, clonotype clustering and error correction. A nonparametric unseen species model with Euler transformation was used to estimate lower-bound total TCR beta diversity. TCRdb reprocessed the public reads (quality trimming at Q25 with fastp, clone calling with MiXCR) and kept in-frame beta chains. Rows matching on CDR3 protein sequence are summarized as one entry with the most common DNA and genes. In this record, the V and J calls reflect TCRdb's handling and not the investigators' own analysis. Here the sample has approximately 800,000 distinct CDR3 sequences; about 36% occur a single time. 10% to 15% of the sample belongs to the ten largest clones.

The study at large found these results: Conclusive comparison of naive and antigen-experienced compartments was prevented by the profiling of bulk unsorted PBMCs. Estimates of total diversity from one million sequenced T cells were regarded as lower bounds and underestimates. Because donor CMV infection status was unknown, age-related changes in expanded clonotypes were potentially confounded. Compared with the aged group, the long-lived group had more naive CD4+ T cells, fewer expanded clones and increased TCR diversity, a pattern suggesting age selection. Observed TCR beta diversity per million T cells fell roughly linearly with age, and a significant reduction was already apparent by age roughly 40. Observed TCR beta diversity correlated strongly with the percentage of naive T cells measured by flow cytometry.

The clonotype originates from a man aged 18 to 35 in good health. What was sequenced was blood.

The CDR3 here reads CASSLTNSETDTQYF. In nucleotides, the sequence is TGTGCCAGCAGCTTAACAAACAGCGAAACAGATACGCAGTATTTT. The chain was built from TRBV7-3 and TRBJ2-3, with the D segment identity uncertain. The CDR3 contains 15 residues, cysteine and phenylalanine counted. The read is trimmed to its CDR3 DNA, 45 bases read in frame from base 1. Trimming takes 0 bases from V and 3 bases from J, and the germline ends sit 10 bases apart. Taken from the germline V gene, the CDR1 and CDR2 loops are SGHTA and FQGTGA.